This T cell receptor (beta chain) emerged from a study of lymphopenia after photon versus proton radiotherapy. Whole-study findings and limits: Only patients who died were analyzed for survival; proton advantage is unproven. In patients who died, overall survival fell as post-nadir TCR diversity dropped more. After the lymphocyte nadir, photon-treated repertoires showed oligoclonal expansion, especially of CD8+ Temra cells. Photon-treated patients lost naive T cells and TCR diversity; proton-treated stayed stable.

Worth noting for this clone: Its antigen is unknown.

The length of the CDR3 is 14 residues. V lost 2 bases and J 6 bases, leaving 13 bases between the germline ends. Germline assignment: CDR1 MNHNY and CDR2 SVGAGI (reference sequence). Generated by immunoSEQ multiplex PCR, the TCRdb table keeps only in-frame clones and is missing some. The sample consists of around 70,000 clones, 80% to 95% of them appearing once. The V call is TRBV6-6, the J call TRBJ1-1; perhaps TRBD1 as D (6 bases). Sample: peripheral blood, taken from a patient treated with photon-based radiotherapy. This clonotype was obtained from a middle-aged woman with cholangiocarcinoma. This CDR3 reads CASSYRGGGAEAFF. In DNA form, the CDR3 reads TGTGCCAGCAGTTACAGAGGGGGGGGAGCTGAAGCTTTCTTT.